These T cell receptor beta chains were read from a single sample in a study of PD-1 blockade in classical Hodgkin lymphoma. Libraries were prepared by immunoSEQ multiplex PCR; TCRdb keeps only in-frame clonotypes and omits some of them. This sample has over 70,000 clones, with less than 95% found just once. Sequences were derived from peripheral blood mononuclear cells (PBMCs), sampled before the fourth cycle of nivolumab. Receptor source: a human donor with classical Hodgkin lymphoma. CDR3s include the opening cysteine and the closing phenylalanine or tryptophan. Each record gives: clone size, D gene, J gene, V gene, CDR3 DNA, CDR3 protein. A D gene is named only where the DNA matches it firmly. Clone size is shown for a subset of rows, as once, few, many or a class of expanded clone.

clone size: once; D gene: TRBD1; J gene: TRBJ1-5; V gene: TRBV19; CDR3 DNA: TGTGCCACCAATATCCAGGGGGGATATAGCAATCAGCCCCAGCATTTT; CDR3 protein: CATNIQGGYSNQPQHF
clone size: .; D gene: TRBD2; J gene: TRBJ2-1; V gene: TRBV27; CDR3 DNA: TGTGCCAGCACCCTCGGGGGCGGGGGGTACAATGAGCAGTTCTTC; CDR3 protein: CASTLGGGGYNEQFF
clone size: .; D gene: .; J gene: TRBJ2-7; V gene: TRBV11-2; CDR3 DNA: TGTGCCAGCAGCTTAGTACAGGCCTCCTACGAGCAGTACTTC; CDR3 protein: CASSLVQASYEQYF
clone size: .; D gene: TRBD1; J gene: TRBJ2-7; V gene: TRBV6-5; CDR3 DNA: TGTGCCAGCAGTTACTCGTGGACAGGGGATTACGAGCAGTACTTC; CDR3 protein: CASSYSWTGDYEQYF
clone size: .; D gene: .; J gene: TRBJ1-1; V gene: TRBV4-3; CDR3 DNA: TGCGCCAGTCGCCGGGGAGGGTCGAACACTGAAGCTTTCTTT; CDR3 protein: CASRRGGSNTEAFF
clone size: .; D gene: TRBD1; J gene: TRBJ2-1; V gene: TRBV15; CDR3 DNA: TGTGCCACCAGCAGAGGGATACGGACAGGGGGGGTTATGGGGCAGTTCTTC; CDR3 protein: CATSRGIRTGGVMGQFF
clone size: .; D gene: TRBD2; J gene: TRBJ2-5; V gene: TRBV7-2; CDR3 DNA: TGTGCCAGCAGCAGACTAGCGACCAGAATTGAGACCCAGTACTTC; CDR3 protein: CASSRLATRIETQYF
clone size: .; D gene: TRBD2; J gene: TRBJ2-5; V gene: TRBV5-1; CDR3 DNA: TGCGCCAGCAGCTTGGTACGGGGGGGTGAAGAGACCCAGTACTTC; CDR3 protein: CASSLVRGGEETQYF
clone size: .; D gene: .; J gene: TRBJ2-7; V gene: TRBV7-8; CDR3 DNA: TGTGCCAGCAGCTTACTGGGGATCGGCTACGAGCAGTACTTC; CDR3 protein: CASSLLGIGYEQYF
clone size: .; D gene: TRBD2; J gene: TRBJ2-3; V gene: TRBV27; CDR3 DNA: TGTGCCAGCAGTGACGGACTAGCGGGGTGGTCCGATACGCAGTATTTT; CDR3 protein: CASSDGLAGWSDTQYF
clone size: .; D gene: .; J gene: TRBJ1-1; V gene: TRBV19; CDR3 DNA: TGTGCCAGTACCCGGCCGGGGGCGAACACTGAAGCTTTCTTT; CDR3 protein: CASTRPGANTEAFF
clone size: .; D gene: .; J gene: TRBJ1-3; V gene: TRBV4-3; CDR3 DNA: TGCGCCAGCAGCCAATCTAGAGTACAGGGAATCTCTGGAAACACCATATATTTT; CDR3 protein: CASSQSRVQGISGNTIYF
clone size: .; D gene: TRBD1; J gene: TRBJ1-1; V gene: TRBV6-5; CDR3 DNA: TGTGCCAGCAGCTCAGACAGGGGGGACACTGAAGCTTTCTTT; CDR3 protein: CASSSDRGDTEAFF
clone size: few; D gene: .; J gene: TRBJ1-5; V gene: TRBV7-8; CDR3 DNA: TGTGCCAGCAGCTTAGAGGCCGTGCGGGGCTCCGCGCCCCAGCATTTT; CDR3 protein: CASSLEAVRGSAPQHF
clone size: .; D gene: TRBD1; J gene: TRBJ2-7; V gene: TRBV4-3; CDR3 DNA: TGCGCCAGCAGCCTCGGACAGGGGGGAGGCTACGAGCAGTACTTC; CDR3 protein: CASSLGQGGGYEQYF
clone size: .; D gene: .; J gene: TRBJ2-1; V gene: TRBV5-1; CDR3 DNA: TGCGCCAGCAGTTCTACAACAAGCTCCTACAATGAGCAGTTCTTC; CDR3 protein: CASSSTTSSYNEQFF
clone size: .; D gene: .; J gene: TRBJ1-5; V gene: TRBV19; CDR3 DNA: TGTGCCAGTAGTATAAGCCCCCGACAGTATAGCAATCAGCCCCAGCATTTT; CDR3 protein: CASSISPRQYSNQPQHF
clone size: once; D gene: .; J gene: TRBJ2-5; V gene: TRBV7-8; CDR3 DNA: TGTGCCAGCAGGGACAACACCGGGACCCAAGAGACCCAGTACTTC; CDR3 protein: CASRDNTGTQETQYF
clone size: .; D gene: .; J gene: TRBJ2-5; V gene: TRBV4-2; CDR3 DNA: TGTGCCAGCAGCCAAGATCCGACTAGTGGCTCGGAGACCCAGTACTTC; CDR3 protein: CASSQDPTSGSETQYF
clone size: .; D gene: TRBD1; J gene: TRBJ1-4; V gene: TRBV7-8; CDR3 DNA: TGTGCCAGCAGCTCTGCAACGGGACAGGGGCCCTATGGTGAAAAACTGTTTTTT; CDR3 protein: CASSSATGQGPYGEKLFF
clone size: .; D gene: .; J gene: TRBJ2-7; V gene: TRBV6-1; CDR3 DNA: TGTGCCAGCAGTTCCTCCTACTACGAGCAGTACTTC; CDR3 protein: CASSSSYYEQYF
clone size: .; D gene: TRBD1; J gene: TRBJ2-7; V gene: TRBV15; CDR3 DNA: TGTGCCACCAGCAGAGAGGGGACAGGATCCTTTGCCTACGAGCAGTACTTC; CDR3 protein: CATSREGTGSFAYEQYF
clone size: .; D gene: .; J gene: TRBJ1-2; V gene: TRBV25-1; CDR3 DNA: TGTGCCAGCAGTGGGGACAACCGGGTCTATGGCTACACCTTC; CDR3 protein: CASSGDNRVYGYTF
clone size: once; D gene: .; J gene: TRBJ1-1; V gene: TRBV6-1; CDR3 DNA: TGTGCCAGCAGGGGGCCGATTGAAGCTTTCTTT; CDR3 protein: CASRGPIEAFF
clone size: .; D gene: TRBD1; J gene: TRBJ1-4; V gene: TRBV5-1; CDR3 DNA: TGCGCCAGCAGCTTGGGACAGGGGGGCGGCGAAAAACTGTTTTTT; CDR3 protein: CASSLGQGGGEKLFF
clone size: .; D gene: TRBD2; J gene: TRBJ2-3; V gene: TRBV5-8; CDR3 DNA: TGTGCCAGCAGCTTTTATGGACTAGCGGGGGGCATCACAGATACGCAGTATTTT; CDR3 protein: CASSFYGLAGGITDTQYF
clone size: .; D gene: .; J gene: TRBJ1-2; V gene: TRBV4-1; CDR3 DNA: TGCGCCAGCAGCCAAGATCGTGCGGTCCTCCGAGGCTACACCTTC; CDR3 protein: CASSQDRAVLRGYTF
clone size: .; D gene: .; J gene: TRBJ1-5; V gene: TRBV6-1; CDR3 DNA: TGTGCCAGCAGGAGCAGGGGTAGCAATCAGCCCCAGCATTTT; CDR3 protein: CASRSRGSNQPQHF
clone size: .; D gene: TRBD2; J gene: TRBJ2-7; V gene: TRBV7-9; CDR3 DNA: TGTGCCAGCAGCCTCTTAGCGGGGGCCTCCTACGAGCAGTACTTC; CDR3 protein: CASSLLAGASYEQYF